A single sample is the source of the 12 T cell receptor beta chains below, sequenced in a study of T cell changes during pregnancy in multiple sclerosis. Method: immunoSEQ multiplex PCR; TCRdb's copy keeps in-frame clones and lacks some. The table records approximately 50,000 clones, 92% of them present only once. The material was CD4+ T cells from peripheral blood mononuclear cells, obtained in the third trimester of pregnancy. These receptors all come from a female donor with multiple sclerosis, enrolled in a pregnancy study.

The J gene is TRBJ2-1, the V gene TRBV15, with 10 bases that match TRBD2. This CDR3 comprises 16 residues. V dropped 1 base and J dropped 8; count of bases not matched to a gene: 8. Per germline, CDR1 LNHNV and CDR2 YYDKDF (reference sequence). Written as DNA, the CDR3 is TGTGCCACCAGCAGAGCGGGGAGCGGGAGGGTCTATGAGCAGTTCTTC. This codes for CATSRAGSGRVYEQFF.

This sequence joins TRBV2 and TRBJ2-1, with TRBD2 matching over 8 bases. Germline CDR1 reads SNHLY; CDR2 reads FYNNEI. Trimming at V came to 2 bases and at J to 10 bases, leaving 4 bases not matched to a gene. CDR3 size: 13 residues. The CDR3 is CASSESLAGEQFF. CDR3 nucleotide sequence: TGTGCCAGCAGTGAATCGTTAGCGGGGGAGCAGTTCTTC.

The gene calls are TRBV7-9 and TRBJ1-1; D is possibly TRBD1 (6 bases). The CDR3 extends over 13 amino acids. Germline V CDR1 and CDR2: SEHNR, FQNEAQ (reference sequence). The ends were cut back, 0 bases at V and 7 bases at J, with 9 bases in the middle. CDR3 DNA sequence: TGTGCCAGCAGCTTAGCAGACAGGTTTGAAGCTTTCTTT. It is translated as CASSLADRFEAFF.

The chain employs TRBV2 and TRBJ1-2, with 9 nucleotides matching TRBD1. Trimming removed 5 bases from V and 7 bases from J; junction bases left unmatched: 5. Per the germline V gene, CDR1 is SNHLY and CDR2 is FYNNEI. The CDR3 runs to 13 residues. In DNA form, the CDR3 reads TGTGCCAGCAGTCCCGGGACAGGGCCTGGCTACACCTTC. It yields the protein CASSPGTGPGYTF.

This clone is a singleton in its sample. CDR3 residues: CASSPTVLAGELFF. In DNA, the CDR3 is TGTGCCAGTAGTCCGACAGTTCTGGCCGGGGAGCTGTTTTTT. V gene TRBV19 combines with J gene TRBJ2-2, with a possible D match to TRBD1 (5 bases). Germline CDR1 reads LNHDA; CDR2 reads SQIVND (reference sequence). The CDR3 totals 14 residues. Trimming took 5 bases from V and 6 from J, leaving 13 bases between them.

This clone has only one observation. This chain links TRBV7-2 with TRBJ2-1; 7 bases agree with TRBD2. Trimming took 0 bases from V and 4 from J; bases not matched to a gene: 3. The CDR3 runs to 15 residues. The V gene's germline CDR1 is SGHTA and CDR2 FQGNSA. The chain's CDR3 is CASSLAGGPYNEQFF. The CDR3 bases are TGTGCCAGCAGCTTAGCGGGAGGGCCTTACAATGAGCAGTTCTTC.

The chain carries TRBV5-5 and TRBJ2-2; TRBD1 matches at 7 bases. CDR3 length: 15 amino acids. The J segment lost 4 bases and the V segment lost 3 bases, leaving 6 bases of the junction unmatched. Germline-derived CDR1 and CDR2 are SGHKS and YYEKEE (reference sequence). The CDR3 is CASSSGTVSTGELFF. In DNA, the CDR3 is TGTGCCAGCAGCTCCGGGACAGTGAGCACCGGGGAGCTGTTTTTT.

The CDR3, as DNA: TGTGCCAGTAGTATAAAGCCCGTCGTTAACTATGGCTACACCTTC. It codes for CASSIKPVVNYGYTF. The chain couples TRBV19 to TRBJ1-2; D uncertain. Germline CDR1 is LNHDA and CDR2 is SQIVND (reference sequence). The CDR3 loop spans 15 amino acids. With 2 bases removed from V and 1 base from J, the gap between germline ends came to 11 bases.

The chain recombines TRBV19 with TRBJ2-2, with TRBD2 matching 7 bases. Germline trimming cut 4 bases from V and 6 bases from J; bases unmatched to any gene: 11. The CDR3 is 16 amino acids. Germline V gene data show CDR1 as LNHDA and CDR2 as SQIVND (reference sequence). In nucleotides, the CDR3 is TGTGCCAGTAGTAACGCGGGAGTCCTTTCCCCCGGGGAGCTGTTTTTT. This codes for CASSNAGVLSPGELFF.

The chain couples TRBV28 to TRBJ2-7, with 12 bases matching TRBD2. The germline gives CDR1 MDHEN, CDR2 SYDVKM. The CDR3 extends over 15 amino acids. J was trimmed by 9 bases and V by 5 bases; bases with no gene match: 11. The CDR3 DNA sequence: TGTGCCAGCAGTGCTAGCGGGAGGGAGTCGAAGGGGCAGTACTTC. This gives the protein CASSASGRESKGQYF.

V gene TRBV7-2 combines with J gene TRBJ1-3; D possibly corresponds to TRBD1 (6 bases). V was clipped by 3 bases and J by 2 bases, with 8 bases between them. CDR1 is SGHTA, CDR2 FQGNSA, per germline. This CDR3 comprises 14 residues. The chain's CDR3 is CASSFGTTGNTIYF. DNA for the CDR3: TGTGCCAGCAGCTTTGGGACAACTGGAAACACCATATATTTT.

This clone was counted a single time. V gene TRBV5-1 combines with J gene TRBJ2-1, with D perhaps matching TRBD1 (5 bases). Trimming stripped 5 bases from V and 8 bases from J, with 17 bases between. The length of the CDR3 is 14 residues. Germline V lookup: CDR1 SGHRS, CDR2 YFSETQ. The CDR3, as DNA: TGCGCCAGCAGACTAACCCCAGGGCAGGATGAGCAGTTCTTC. It codes for CASRLTPGQDEQFF. The variable domain in full, with the rest retrieved from reference TRBV5-1 and TRBJ2-1, is KAGVTQTPRYLIKTRGQQVTLSCSPISGHRSVSWYQQTPGQGLQFLFEYFSETQRNKGNFPGRFSGRQFSNSRSEMNVSTLELGDSALYLCASRLTPGQDEQFFGPGTRLTVL.